Listed here are 24 T cell receptor beta chains from one sample, sequenced in a study of shared clonotypes between healthy human individuals. Sequenced by immunoSEQ multiplex PCR; TCRdb stores in-frame clones only, minus some. The data contain 2.3 million or so clones, 85% to 95% of them singletons. The sequenced material came from naive CD4+ T cells from PBMCs. The subset denotes: CD45RA+ positively selected. The source is a man between 18 and 29 years old in good health. Some clones in this sample may be carry-over from other donors' samples.

The V and J genes are TRBV7-2 and TRBJ1-5; the D gene is possibly TRBD1 (6 bases). Germline V gene sequence: CDR1 SGHTA, CDR2 FQGNSA. V was cut by 4 bases and J by 4 bases, with 8 bases left in between. This CDR3 has 13 amino acids. The CDR3 region has the DNA TGTGCCAGCAGCTCGGACAGTAATCAGCCCCAGCATTTT. This codes for CASSSDSNQPQHF.

The chain joins TRBV9 to TRBJ2-7; a weak D match, TRBD1 (6 bases). The ends were cut back, 3 bases at V and 7 bases at J, with 20 bases in the middle. CDR1 is SGDLS, CDR2 YYNGEE, per germline. This CDR3 is 15 amino acids long. For the CDR3, the DNA is TGTGCCAGCAGCGGCCGGGACACCATCCCTAGGGAGCAGTACTTC. Its protein is CASSGRDTIPREQYF.

The chain carries TRBV6-1 and TRBJ2-3; 7 bases match TRBD2. The CDR3 totals 12 residues. Per germline, CDR1 MNHNS and CDR2 SASEGT. Trimming took 2 bases from V and 8 from J; bases not matched to a gene: 1. CDR3 loop: CASSEQRGTQYF. CDR3 coding DNA: TGTGCCAGCAGTGAACAGCGGGGTACGCAGTATTTT.

V gene TRBV6-5 combines with J gene TRBJ1-1; tentatively, D is TRBD1 (5 bases). This CDR3 is built from 13 residues. Germline CDR1 is MNHEY and CDR2 is SVGAGI. The ends were cut back, 7 bases at V and 5 bases at J, with 14 bases in the middle. The chain's CDR3 is CASTGRSKTEAFF. The CDR3 region has the DNA TGTGCCAGCACAGGGAGAAGTAAGACTGAAGCTTTCTTT.

This clone was counted once. CDR3 sequence (DNA): TGTGCCATCAGTGGGCGCGGAATTTCTAACTATGGCTACACCTTC. Its protein is CAISGRGISNYGYTF. The chain has TRBV10-3 and TRBJ1-2; D is unclear. Per germline, CDR1 ENHRY and CDR2 SYGVKD. The ends were cut back, 4 bases at V and 0 bases at J, with 12 bases in the middle. This CDR3 region has 15 residues.

This clone has just one count. V gene TRBV9 combines with J gene TRBJ1-1; D is unclear. CDR1 is SGDLS, CDR2 YYNGEE, per germline. This CDR3 has 14 residues. The V end was cut by 0 bases, the J end by 2 bases, with 8 bases between. CDR3 DNA: TGTGCCAGCAGCGTAGAGGAGGCAAACACTGAAGCTTTCTTT. Its protein is CASSVEEANTEAFF.

About this clone itself: The same CDR3 is also encoded by other DNA sequences in this sample. This chain uses TRBV5-1 with TRBJ1-5; D remains ambiguous. The CDR3 contains 14 residues. The ends were cut back, 4 bases at V and 2 bases at J, with 10 bases in the middle. CDR1 and CDR2 (germline): SGHRS, YFSETQ. CDR3 sequence reads: CASSPEGGNQPQHF. CDR3 sequence (DNA): TGCGCCAGCAGCCCAGAGGGTGGCAATCAGCCCCAGCATTTT.

The rearrangement joins TRBV2 to TRBJ2-1; D ambiguous. With 5 bases removed from V and 3 bases from J, the gap between germline ends came to 14 bases. The CDR3 consists of 15 residues. Germline-derived CDR1 and CDR2 are SNHLY and FYNNEI. CDR3 in DNA: TGTGCCAGCAGTCCGCCTTTAGCCTTCTACAATGAGCAGTTCTTC. Translation gives CASSPPLAFYNEQFF.

The V call is TRBV5-4, the J call TRBJ2-1; D is undetermined. This CDR3 is built from 11 residues. V lost 1 base to trimming and J lost 5 bases, with 1 base between them. The germline CDR1 and CDR2 sequences are SGHNT and YYREEE (reference sequence). The CDR3 DNA is TGTGCCAGCAGCTTGCACAATGAGCAGTTCTTC. Amino acid sequence: CASSLHNEQFF.

The chain employs TRBV10-3 and TRBJ2-3, with 10 positions matching TRBD2. The CDR3 loop spans 15 amino acids. From germline, CDR1 is ENHRY and CDR2 SYGVKD. V trimming: 10 bases; J trimming: 6 bases; junction bases outside the gene matches: 13. CDR3 protein: CATQPSGSVEDTQYF. The CDR3 DNA reads as TGTGCCACCCAACCTAGCGGGAGCGTCGAGGATACGCAGTATTTT.

The chain combines TRBV7-9 with TRBJ1-4; D is ambiguous. V was trimmed by 5 bases and J by 8 bases, leaving 12 bases between them. Germline CDR1 SEHNR, CDR2 FQNEAQ (reference sequence). This CDR3 comprises 13 residues. The CDR3 is CASSPATEEKLFF. Here the CDR3 DNA reads TGTGCCAGCAGCCCGGCCACAGAGGAAAAACTGTTTTTT. The whole variable domain, remainder taken from reference TRBV7-9 and TRBJ1-4, is DTGVSQNPRHKITKRGQNVTFRCDPISEHNRLYWYRQTLGQGPEFLTYFQNEAQLEKSRLLSDRFSAERPKGSFSTLEIQRTEQGDSAMYLCASSPATEEKLFFGSGTQLSVL.

This rearrangement joins TRBV4-2 to TRBJ2-2; TRBD1 matches at 9 bases. With V trimmed by 0 bases and J by 7 bases, 9 bases remained unmatched. CDR1 LGHNA and CDR2 YNFKEQ come from the germline V gene. The length of the CDR3 is 17 residues. The CDR3 DNA sequence: TGTGCCAGCAGCCAAGATTTAGGGACAGGGTTTATCGGGGAGCTGTTTTTT. Residues: CASSQDLGTGFIGELFF.

The V and J genes are TRBV30 and TRBJ2-7, with no clear D. The CDR3 has 12 residues. The ends were cut back, 1 base at V and 4 bases at J, with 8 bases in the middle. Germline V lookup: CDR1 GTSNPN, CDR2 SVGIG (reference sequence). CDR3 protein: CAWSAFPYEQYF. The CDR3 coding sequence is TGTGCCTGGAGTGCCTTCCCATACGAGCAGTACTTC. The full variable domain, with the rest looked up from reference TRBV30 and TRBJ2-7, is SQTIHQWPATLVQPVGSPLSLECTVEGTSNPNLYWYRQAAGRGLQLLFYSVGIGQISSEVPQNLSASRPQDRQFILSSKKLLLSDSGFYLCAWSAFPYEQYFGPGTRLTVT.

Here the CDR3 reads CASSLFPGQGAHEQYF. The CDR3 DNA reads TGTGCCAGCAGCTTATTTCCGGGACAGGGGGCCCACGAGCAGTACTTC. The chain is built from TRBV11-2 and TRBJ2-7, with TRBD1 matching over 12 bases. The germline V gene has CDR1 SGHAT and CDR2 FQNNGV. V lost 2 bases to trimming and J lost 5 bases; unmatched junction nucleotides: 7. The CDR3 is made up of 16 amino acids.

The genes are TRBV19 and TRBJ2-1; 9 bases line up with TRBD1. V dropped 5 bases and J dropped 3; count of bases not matched to a gene: 5. Germline assignment: CDR1 LNHDA and CDR2 SQIVND (reference sequence). This CDR3 is 15 amino acids long. The CDR3 reads CASSRGTGNYNEQFF. The CDR3 nucleotides read TGTGCCAGTAGTCGTGGGACAGGGAACTACAATGAGCAGTTCTTC.

The genes are TRBV28 and TRBJ1-2, with D uncertain. V lost 4 bases and J 4 bases, leaving 10 bases between the germline ends. There are 13 residues in the CDR3. CDR1 is MDHEN, CDR2 SYDVKM, per germline. CDR3 protein: CASSSTTRYGYTF. CDR3 DNA: TGTGCCAGCAGTTCAACTACTCGCTATGGCTACACCTTC.

The chain recombines TRBV9 with TRBJ2-5, with TRBD1 matching over 8 bases. V shed 6 bases and J 9 bases; nucleotides not matched to a gene: 19. The CDR3 runs to 16 residues. Germline assignment: CDR1 SGDLS and CDR2 YYNGEE. The CDR3 DNA reads TGTGCCAGCACCCTCAGCCCGACAGGGGCCCCAAGGGCCCAGTACTTC. It translates to CASTLSPTGAPRAQYF. Together with reference TRBV9 and TRBJ2-5, the CDR3 gives the full variable domain: DSGVTQTPKHLITATGQRVTLRCSPRSGDLSVYWYQQSLDQGLQFLIQYYNGEERAKGNILERFSAQQFPDLHSELNLSSLELGDSALYFCASTLSPTGAPRAQYFGPGTRLLVL.

V usage is TRBV28 and J usage is TRBJ1-2; 10 bases match TRBD1. V lost 5 bases, J lost 5 bases, and 11 bases stayed unmatched. Germline values: CDR1 MDHEN, CDR2 SYDVKM. This CDR3 contains 16 residues. Written as DNA, the CDR3 is TGTGCCAGCAGTCCCACCTGGACAGGGGGGGCGTATGGCTACACCTTC. Protein: CASSPTWTGGAYGYTF.

The count of this clone is one. The V and J genes are TRBV7-9 and TRBJ2-1, with unresolved D. The CDR3 is made up of 15 amino acids. The V and J ends lost 8 bases and 0 bases respectively, with 14 bases between them. In germline, CDR1 is SEHNR, CDR2 FQNEAQ (reference sequence). The CDR3 coding sequence is TGTGCCAGCTTCTCGCTTTACAGCTCCTACAATGAGCAGTTCTTC. This translates into CASFSLYSSYNEQFF.

This chain joins TRBV27 and TRBJ2-3, with D perhaps given as TRBD1 or TRBD2 (5 bases each). Germline V gene sequence: CDR1 MNHEY, CDR2 SMNVEV (reference sequence). Trimming took off 0 bases at V and 2 bases at J, with 9 bases between the two ends. The CDR3 sequence is 15 residues long. CDR3 protein: CASSLSRGDTDTQYF. DNA of the CDR3: TGTGCCAGCAGTTTATCGAGGGGAGACACAGATACGCAGTATTTT.

The chain employs TRBV15 and TRBJ2-6, with 10 bases that match TRBD2. CDR1 and CDR2 (germline): LNHNV, YYDKDF (reference sequence). J was trimmed by 0 bases and V by 1 base; bases with no gene match: 9. The CDR3 extends over 20 amino acids. The CDR3 DNA follows: TGTGCCACCAGCAGAGGGGGACTAGCGACAACACACTCTGGGGCCAACGTCCTGACTTTC. As protein: CATSRGGLATTHSGANVLTF.

CDR3 amino acids: CAWRTRPTIRLISYTF. CDR3 coding DNA: TGTGCCTGGAGGACGCGACCTACAATACGACTGATCAGCTACACCTTC. This rearrangement joins TRBV30 to TRBJ1-2; D ambiguous. Germline CDR1 is GTSNPN and CDR2 is SVGIG (reference sequence). The germline V and J ends were trimmed by 3 bases and 9 bases, with 26 bases remaining between them. The CDR3 totals 16 residues.

Regarding this clone: Other DNA sequences in the same sample also yield this CDR3. The chain links TRBV5-4 to TRBJ1-4, with 7 bases aligning to TRBD1. V gave up 3 bases and J gave up 5 bases; unmatched junction bases: 4. This CDR3 region has 14 residues. Germline CDR1 and CDR2: SGHNT and YYREEE (reference sequence). The CDR3 is CASSSGQPNEKLFF. The CDR3, as DNA: TGTGCCAGCAGCTCGGGACAGCCCAATGAAAAACTGTTTTTT.

About this clone: The sample carries other DNA sequences with the same CDR3. The chain couples TRBV9 to TRBJ2-1; D ambiguous. The CDR3 runs 15 residues. Germline V gives CDR1 SGDLS, CDR2 YYNGEE. Trimming stripped 0 bases from V and 0 bases from J, with 7 bases between. The CDR3 here is CASSVEGGSYNEQFF. CDR3 nucleotides: TGTGCCAGCAGCGTAGAAGGCGGCTCCTACAATGAGCAGTTCTTC.